This paragraph reports one T cell receptor (beta chain). The CDR3 length is 14 residues. The germline CDR1 and CDR2 sequences are MNHEY and SMNVEV (reference sequence). Trimming removed 4 bases at V and 7 bases at J, with 15 bases between. These data come from a study of CD8 T cells in Susac syndrome. The sequenced target, TCR beta, came from blood CD8+ and CD4+ T cells. Both CD4+ and CD8+ T cells were negatively isolated, and TEMRA cells underwent FACS enrichment. RNA in amounts of roughly 0.5 to 1 ug was reverse transcribed with random hexamers. TCRdb fed the immunoSEQ multiplex PCR reads into MiXCR, producing one record per CDR3 protein. The table records about 290,000 distinct CDR3 sequences, roughly 85% of them present only once.

The chain employs TRBV27 and TRBJ2-3, with D unclear. This receptor was identified in a human donor with multiple sclerosis. Sequencing input: CD8+ T cells from PBMCs. The CDR3 region is CASSSLRAVHTQYF. Written as DNA, the CDR3 is TGTGCCAGCAGTTCCCTCCGGGCCGTGCATACGCAGTATTTT.